This passage covers 30 T cell receptor beta chains from one sample sequenced in a study of control samples from healthy donors and cancer patients. The data were produced by immunoSEQ multiplex PCR, yet TCRdb's version contains in-frame clones alone and is incomplete. The sample holds about 190,000 clones, roughly nine tenths seen once. The specimen sequenced was blood. These TCRs come from a man younger than 40 in good health.

This rearrangement joins TRBV6-5 to TRBJ1-6, with D unclear. The CDR3 has 14 amino acids. Germline lookup yields CDR1 MNHEY and CDR2 SVGAGI. V lost 0 bases and J lost 9, with 9 bases in between. In nucleotides, the CDR3 is TGTGCCAGCAGTTACTCTTGGACGGGTTCACCCCTCCACTTT. Translated, it gives CASSYSWTGSPLHF.

The chain has TRBV27 and TRBJ1-3; possible D gene TRBD1, 6 bases. Germline lookup yields CDR1 MNHEY and CDR2 SMNVEV (reference sequence). The germline V and J ends were trimmed by 6 bases and 3 bases, with 12 bases remaining between them. This CDR3 has 14 residues. CDR3 nucleotide sequence: TGTGCCAGCAGGCCACAGGGTTTTGGAAACACCATATATTTT. This translates into CASRPQGFGNTIYF.

The chain links TRBV7-9 to TRBJ2-7; 9 positions agree with TRBD1. The CDR3 contains 15 residues. The germline V gene has CDR1 SEHNR and CDR2 FQNEAQ (reference sequence). Trimming took 9 bases from V and 3 from J; bases not matched to a gene: 12. The CDR3 DNA follows: TGTGCCAGGCAAAAGGGACAGGGAACTTACTACGAGCAGTACTTC. Amino acid sequence: CARQKGQGTYYEQYF. The whole variable domain, remainder taken from reference TRBV7-9 and TRBJ2-7, is DTGVSQNPRHKITKRGQNVTFRCDPISEHNRLYWYRQTLGQGPEFLTYFQNEAQLEKSRLLSDRFSAERPKGSFSTLEIQRTEQGDSAMYLCARQKGQGTYYEQYFGPGTRLTVT.

V gene TRBV24-1 combines with J gene TRBJ2-1; 8 nucleotides agree with TRBD2. There are 13 residues in the CDR3. CDR1 is KGHDR and CDR2 is SFDVKD in the germline V gene. Trimming removed 6 bases from V and 7 bases from J; junction bases left unmatched: 4. The CDR3 DNA follows: TGTGCCACCAGTCGGGGGGGCCGAAATGAGCAGTTCTTC. It yields the protein CATSRGGRNEQFF.

The chain links TRBV11-1 to TRBJ2-1; 9 bases map to TRBD1. The CDR3 has 12 amino acids. Germline assignment: CDR1 SGHAT and CDR2 FQDESV (reference sequence). Trimming took 5 bases from V and 10 from J; bases not matched to a gene: 3. The CDR3 coding sequence is TGTGCCAGCAGCCAGGGACAGGGCGAGCAGTTCTTC. Protein sequence: CASSQGQGEQFF.

The chain has TRBV5-4 and TRBJ2-2; unclear D gene. The CDR3 contains 16 residues. V shed 0 bases and J shed 4 bases, with 13 bases lying between them. Germline V gene sequence: CDR1 SGHNT, CDR2 YYREEE (reference sequence). The CDR3: CASSLVGSPLTGELFF. CDR3 DNA sequence: TGTGCCAGCAGCTTGGTGGGCTCCCCCCTCACCGGGGAGCTGTTTTTT. Full variable domain (missing parts from reference TRBV5-4 and TRBJ2-2): ETGVTQSPTHLIKTRGQQVTLRCSSQSGHNTVSWYQQALGQGPQFIFQYYREEENGRGNFPPRFSGLQFPNYSSELNVNALELDDSALYLCASSLVGSPLTGELFFGEGSRLTVL.

The chain employs TRBV6-1 and TRBJ2-2; 8 nucleotides agree with TRBD2. Germline-derived CDR1 and CDR2 are MNHNS and SASEGT. The CDR3 length is 16 residues. The trim removed 2 bases at V and 5 bases at J, leaving 7 bases unmatched. The CDR3 here is CASSERGRRGTGELFF. The DNA for the CDR3 is TGTGCCAGCAGTGAACGCGGGAGGAGGGGGACCGGGGAGCTGTTTTTT.

The gene calls are TRBV21-1 and TRBJ2-5; the tabulated D call, TRBD2, remains unverified against the DNA. TRBV21-1 is a pseudogene. The CDR3 spans 16 residues. CDR3 coding DNA: TGTGCCAGCAACACCGGGGCCTCAGCGGGACAAGAGACCCAGTACTTC. Translated: CASNTGASAGQETQYF.

This sequence joins TRBV11-2 and TRBJ1-6; D is possibly TRBD1 (6 bases). The germline V and J ends were trimmed by 5 bases and 10 bases, with 15 bases remaining between them. CDR1 SGHAT and CDR2 FQNNGV come from the germline V gene. The CDR3 is made up of 14 amino acids. The CDR3 region is CASSAGGGQSPLHF. The CDR3, as DNA: TGTGCCAGCAGCGCGGGGGGGGGCCAATCACCCCTCCACTTT.

Only a few counts were recorded for this clone. V is TRBV6-1 and J is TRBJ2-7, with 9 bases matching TRBD2. Germline CDR1 and CDR2: MNHNS and SASEGT. Unmatched junction bases numbered 11, after V lost 2 bases and J lost 0 bases. The CDR3 runs 18 residues. The CDR3: CASSETPSGNPTSYEQYF. In nucleotides, the CDR3 is TGTGCCAGCAGTGAAACTCCTAGCGGGAACCCCACCTCCTACGAGCAGTACTTC.

The rearrangement uses TRBV10-3 and TRBJ1-3, with TRBD1 as a possible D gene (6 bases). V lost 0 bases and J 2 bases, leaving 11 bases between the germline ends. Germline V gene sequence: CDR1 ENHRY, CDR2 SYGVKD. The CDR3 loop spans 16 amino acids. CDR3 DNA: TGTGCCATCAGTGAGTCAGGGGGGAGAGCTGGAAACACCATATATTTT. This translates into CAISESGGRAGNTIYF.

This clone was seen a few times. The chain is built from TRBV30 and TRBJ2-4, with D unclear. CDR3 length equals 14 residues. Germline loops: CDR1 GTSNPN, CDR2 SVGIG (reference sequence). V was shortened by 0 bases and J by 1 base, with 7 bases between the two germline ends. CDR3: CAWSVTGAKNIQYF. DNA of the CDR3: TGTGCCTGGAGTGTAACTGGGGCCAAAAACATTCAGTACTTC.

CDR3 protein: CASSAGEAGANVLTF. The CDR3 DNA reads TGCGCCAGCAGTGCGGGGGAAGCTGGGGCCAACGTCCTGACTTTC. This chain uses TRBV10-1 with TRBJ2-6; TRBD2 is a possible D gene (6 bases). CDR1 is WNHNN and CDR2 is SYGVQD in the germline V gene (reference sequence). CDR3 length: 15 residues. The V end lost 4 bases, the J end lost 2 bases, and 9 bases lay between the germline ends.

This clone was counted a few times. The gene calls are TRBV6-2 or TRBV6-3 and TRBJ1-5; unclear D gene. The V and J ends lost 0 bases and 0 bases respectively, with 9 bases between them. The CDR3 runs 16 residues. The germline V gene has CDR1 MNHEY and CDR2 SVGEGT. For the CDR3, the DNA is TGTGCCAGCAGTTACTCGTACTTCTATAGCAATCAGCCCCAGCATTTT. Encoded protein: CASSYSYFYSNQPQHF.

The V and J genes are TRBV6-5 and TRBJ2-2; perhaps TRBD2 as D (6 bases). V shed 2 bases and J shed 5 bases, with 9 bases lying between them. From germline, CDR1 is MNHEY and CDR2 SVGAGI. This CDR3 has 14 residues. The CDR3 DNA sequence: TGTGCCAGCAGTTACGGGGGGAGGACCGGGGAGCTGTTTTTT. Translation gives CASSYGGRTGELFF.

The gene calls are TRBV2 and TRBJ2-1, with D maybe TRBD1 (6 bases). The germline gives CDR1 SNHLY, CDR2 FYNNEI. CDR3 length equals 14 residues. Trimming removed 8 bases from V and 9 bases from J, with 20 bases in between. CDR3 region: CASSMRTGGTEQFF. The CDR3 DNA follows: TGTGCCAGCTCCATGCGGACTGGGGGCACTGAGCAGTTCTTC.

V usage is TRBV9 and J usage is TRBJ2-7, with a possible D match to TRBD2 (6 bases). In germline, CDR1 is SGDLS, CDR2 YYNGEE. The CDR3 loop spans 13 amino acids. V was clipped by 3 bases and J by 1 base, with 8 bases between them. This CDR3 reads CASSEGLSYEQYF. CDR3 nucleotides: TGTGCCAGCAGCGAGGGACTTTCCTACGAGCAGTACTTC.

The chain employs TRBV2 and TRBJ1-2, with 7 bases lining up with TRBD1. Germline V gene sequence: CDR1 SNHLY, CDR2 FYNNEI. This CDR3 has 14 amino acids. Losses at the gene ends were 2 bases for V and 0 bases for J; bases not matched to a gene: 0. This CDR3 reads CASSEQGANYGYTF. The CDR3 region has the DNA TGTGCCAGCAGTGAACAGGGGGCTAACTATGGCTACACCTTC.

The chain employs TRBV19 and TRBJ1-4; the D gene is possibly TRBD1 (5 bases). Trimming removed 8 bases from V and 0 bases from J, with 13 bases in between. The V gene's germline CDR1 is LNHDA and CDR2 SQIVND (reference sequence). This CDR3 is built from 15 residues. The CDR3 protein is CASWDGAATNEKLFF. The CDR3 bases are TGTGCCAGTTGGGACGGGGCGGCAACTAATGAAAAACTGTTTTTT.

The chain employs TRBV3-1 (or the pseudogene TRBV3-2) and TRBJ1-1; 8 nucleotides line up with TRBD1. V was clipped by 4 bases and J by 1 base; unmatched bases: 2. The V gene's germline CDR1 is LGHDT and CDR2 YNNKEL (reference sequence). CDR3 length equals 14 residues. CDR3 protein: CASSPQGGNTEAFF. CDR3 DNA: TGTGCCAGCAGCCCACAGGGGGGGAACACTGAAGCTTTCTTT.

The gene calls are TRBV6-1 and TRBJ1-1; D is unclear. Germline CDR1 and CDR2: MNHNS and SASEGT. V was shortened by 2 bases and J by 1 base, with 5 bases between the two germline ends. The CDR3 sequence is 13 residues long. The CDR3 DNA is TGTGCCAGCAGTGAACAGTCGAACACTGAAGCTTTCTTT. Translation: CASSEQSNTEAFF.

CDR3 region: CASSLVPGDQPQHF. The CDR3 nucleotides read TGTGCCAGCAGTTTGGTACCAGGGGATCAGCCCCAGCATTTT. The genes are TRBV27 and TRBJ1-5, with D perhaps TRBD1 (6 bases). Germline V gene lookup returns CDR1 MNHEY and CDR2 SMNVEV (reference sequence). Trimming pared 3 bases from V and 5 bases from J, leaving 11 bases between. The CDR3 length is 14 residues.

The rearrangement links TRBV7-2 to TRBJ1-3; D is uncertain. V lost 5 bases to trimming and J lost 0 bases, with 11 bases between them. CDR1 is SGHTA and CDR2 is FQGNSA in the germline V gene. This CDR3 contains 15 residues. The CDR3 here is CASSATRGSGNTIYF. The CDR3 DNA is TGTGCCAGCAGCGCCACCCGAGGCTCTGGAAACACCATATATTTT.

The rearrangement joins TRBV7-9 to TRBJ2-1; TRBD2 agrees at 7 bases. The V gene's germline CDR1 is SEHNR and CDR2 FQNEAQ (reference sequence). The CDR3 covers 13 residues. V gave up 7 bases and J gave up 3 bases; unmatched junction bases: 3. CDR3 protein: CASNAGVYNEQFF. The CDR3 region has the DNA TGTGCCAGCAACGCGGGAGTCTACAATGAGCAGTTCTTC.

The V gene is TRBV10-2, the J gene TRBJ2-3, with TRBD2 identical over 9 bases. The CDR3 contains 13 residues. The V gene's germline CDR1 is WSHSY and CDR2 SAAADI. Losses at the gene ends were 10 bases for V and 2 bases for J; bases not matched to a gene: 4. The CDR3 protein is CATSSGDTDTQYF. CDR3 DNA: TGCGCCACCTCTAGCGGGGACACAGATACGCAGTATTTT.

The rearrangement joins TRBV27 to TRBJ1-6; D not resolved. Germline assignment: CDR1 MNHEY and CDR2 SMNVEV (reference sequence). This CDR3 region has 14 residues. V was shortened by 3 bases and J by 6 bases, with 9 bases between the two germline ends. CDR3 nucleotide sequence: TGTGCCAGCAGTTTGGGCGAGATTAATTCACCCCTCCACTTT. It translates to CASSLGEINSPLHF.

This chain uses TRBV18 with TRBJ1-1; the D gene is possibly TRBD1 (6 bases). Trimming removed 1 base from V and 0 bases from J, with 9 bases in between. The CDR3 is 15 residues long. CDR1 is KGHSH, CDR2 LQKENI, per germline. This chain's CDR3 is CASSPRGRVNTEAFF. The DNA for the CDR3 is TGTGCCAGCTCACCACGGGGGCGTGTGAACACTGAAGCTTTCTTT. The full variable domain, its missing parts supplied by reference TRBV18 and TRBJ1-1, is NAGVMQNPRHLVRRRGQEARLRCSPMKGHSHVYWYRQLPEEGLKFMVYLQKENIIDESGMPKERFSAEFPKEGPSILRIQQVVRGDSAAYFCASSPRGRVNTEAFFGQGTRLTVV.

J is TRBJ2-7 and V is TRBV5-6, with 8 bases aligning to TRBD2. The V and J ends lost 1 base and 3 bases, in that order; junction bases with no gene match: 6. Germline V gene data show CDR1 as SGHDT and CDR2 as YYEEEE. The CDR3 extends over 15 amino acids. The CDR3 sequence: CASSLMTSDGYEQYF. Here the CDR3 DNA reads TGTGCCAGCAGCTTGATGACTAGCGATGGCTACGAGCAGTACTTC. Using reference TRBV5-6 and TRBJ2-7 for the parts outside the CDR3, the full variable domain is DAGVTQSPTHLIKTRGQQVTLRCSPKSGHDTVSWYQQALGQGPQFIFQYYEEEERQRGNFPDRFSGHQFPNYSSELNVNALLLGDSALYLCASSLMTSDGYEQYFGPGTRLTVT.

The chain joins TRBV5-1 to TRBJ2-7; D remains unclear. V was trimmed by 4 bases and J by 4 bases, leaving 18 bases between them. The germline V gene encodes CDR1 SGHRS and CDR2 YFSETQ. This CDR3 is 15 amino acids long. CDR3 residues: CASSPSDLRRYEQYF. For the CDR3, the DNA is TGCGCCAGCAGCCCCTCGGACCTCCGTAGGTACGAGCAGTACTTC.

This chain connects TRBV14 to TRBJ1-1; 7 bases align to TRBD1. The CDR3 length is 15 residues. Looked up from germline, CDR1 is SGHDN and CDR2 is FVKESK. J gave up 2 bases and V 2 bases, and 5 bases lay outside the gene matches. The CDR3 reads CASSQWSGGNTEAFF. In DNA form, the CDR3 reads TGTGCCAGCAGCCAATGGTCAGGGGGAAACACTGAAGCTTTCTTT.